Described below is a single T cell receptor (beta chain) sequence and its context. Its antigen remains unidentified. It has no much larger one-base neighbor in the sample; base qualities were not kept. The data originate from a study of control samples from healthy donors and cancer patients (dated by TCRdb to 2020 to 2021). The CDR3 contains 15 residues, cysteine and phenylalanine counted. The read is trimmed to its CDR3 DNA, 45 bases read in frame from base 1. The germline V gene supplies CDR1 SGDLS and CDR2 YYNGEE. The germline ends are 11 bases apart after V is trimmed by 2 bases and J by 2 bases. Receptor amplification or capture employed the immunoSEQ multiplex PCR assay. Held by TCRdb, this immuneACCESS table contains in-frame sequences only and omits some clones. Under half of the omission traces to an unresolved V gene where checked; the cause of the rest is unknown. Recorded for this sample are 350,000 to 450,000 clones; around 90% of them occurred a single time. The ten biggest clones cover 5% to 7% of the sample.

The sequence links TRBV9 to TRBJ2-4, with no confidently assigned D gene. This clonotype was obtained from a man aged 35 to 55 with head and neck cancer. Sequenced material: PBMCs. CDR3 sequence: CASSVAHGPKNIQYF. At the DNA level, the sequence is TGTGCCAGCAGCGTGGCCCACGGCCCCAAAAACATTCAGTACTTC.